Listed below are T cell receptor beta chains from one sample, sequenced in a study of blood T cell repertoires in COVID-19. Generated by immunoSEQ multiplex PCR, the TCRdb table keeps only in-frame clones and is missing some. The sample has 50,000 to 70,000 clones, about 88% seen once. Sequenced sample: peripheral blood. The receptors derive from a man between 65 and 85 years old with active COVID-19. Each CDR3 is given with its conserved first and last residue. Expanded clones are given a class, and other clones once, few, many or no size at all.

>TRBJ2-7|TRBV29-1|.
CSVRTGPYEQYF
>TRBJ2-4|TRBV7-9|.
CASSRDRTSYF
>TRBJ1-1|TRBV15|.
CATSIGRGAYTEAFF
>TRBJ1-1|TRBV11-2|.
CASSLVYRNTEAFF
>TRBJ2-7|TRBV5-1|.
CASSVREGPYEQYF
>TRBJ1-2|TRBV7-3|.
CASSLRADWDYGYTF
>TRBJ2-2|TRBV4-2|once
CASSQPQGLAEKSGELFF
>TRBJ2-5|TRBV13|.
CASSQGLFIRGQYF
>TRBJ2-5|TRBV5-1|.
CASSLASGGFQETQYF
>TRBJ1-2|TRBV30|.
CAWKRQGGGYGYTF
>TRBJ2-6|TRBV3-1/TRBV3-2|.
CASSQPFSGANVLTF
>TRBJ2-7|TRBV5-4|.
CASSLGLAGGEQYF
>TRBJ1-1|TRBV15|.
CATSLDVNTEAFF
>TRBJ2-1|TRBV30|.
CAWSLGGKNEQFF
>TRBJ2-1|TRBV20-1|.
CSASGRYSYNEQFF
>TRBJ2-5|TRBV6-6|.
CASTPRGGRGETQYF
>TRBJ2-2|TRBV7-6|.
CASSLVPAGGYTGELFF
>TRBJ2-7|TRBV28|.
CASVGLATFYEQYF
>TRBJ2-7|TRBV28|once
CASSLEGEQYF
>TRBJ2-5|TRBV3-1/TRBV3-2|once
CASSQDKGAGVQYF
>TRBJ2-3|TRBV15|.
CATSRGLSSGRGDTDTQYF
>TRBJ2-3|TRBV30|.
CAWSPDRAQGDTQYF
>TRBJ2-1|TRBV19|.
CASSIRRGRRDEQFF
>TRBJ2-5|TRBV30|.
CAWSVPAGGPFETQYF
>TRBJ1-4|TRBV4-3|few
CASSQGKGIREKLFF
>TRBJ2-3|TRBV28|.
CASRFAGGGTDTQYF